The sequence of this T cell receptor beta chain was determined in a study of blood T cell repertoires in COVID-19. About the study: Acute-phase and convalescent COVID-19 samples originated in the United States, Italy and Spain. Sample material is recorded as cDNA or gDNA derived from T cells, B-cell-depleted T cells, or PBMCs.

In the authors' methods: How many nucleated cells were present was estimated from reference gene primer amplification. This table comes from immunoSEQ multiplex PCR, and its TCRdb copy is limited to in-frame clones, with some not included. That table supplies the V and J calls and clone size; D and trimming were determined from the DNA. Of 200,000 to 250,000 clones in the sample, around 87% were seen once. The CDR3 length is 15 residues. Germline V gives CDR1 LNHDA, CDR2 SQIVND (reference sequence). The V end lost 6 bases, the J end lost 1 base, and 15 bases lay between the germline ends. The specimen was peripheral blood. The genes are TRBV19 and TRBJ1-1; perhaps TRBD1 as D (6 bases). This clonotype was obtained from a woman between 70 and 85 years old with active or convalescent COVID-19. The CDR3 DNA follows: TGTGCCAGTAGCCCTACAGGGAGAGGGAACACTGAAGCTTTCTTT. This sequence encodes CASSPTGRGNTEAFF.